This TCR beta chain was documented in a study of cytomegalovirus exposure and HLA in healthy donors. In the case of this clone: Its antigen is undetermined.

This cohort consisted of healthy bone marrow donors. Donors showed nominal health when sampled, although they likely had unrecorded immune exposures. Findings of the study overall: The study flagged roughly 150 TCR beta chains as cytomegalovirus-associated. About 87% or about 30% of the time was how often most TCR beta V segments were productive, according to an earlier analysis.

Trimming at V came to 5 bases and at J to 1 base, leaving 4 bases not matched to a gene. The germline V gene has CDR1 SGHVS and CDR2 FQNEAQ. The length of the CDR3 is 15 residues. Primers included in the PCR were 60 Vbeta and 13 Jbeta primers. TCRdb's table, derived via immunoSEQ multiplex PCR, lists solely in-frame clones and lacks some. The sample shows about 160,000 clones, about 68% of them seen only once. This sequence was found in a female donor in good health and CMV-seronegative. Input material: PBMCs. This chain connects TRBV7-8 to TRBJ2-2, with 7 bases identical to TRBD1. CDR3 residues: CASSPDRVNTGELFF. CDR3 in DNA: TGTGCCAGCAGCCCCGACAGGGTGAACACCGGGGAGCTGTTTTTT.